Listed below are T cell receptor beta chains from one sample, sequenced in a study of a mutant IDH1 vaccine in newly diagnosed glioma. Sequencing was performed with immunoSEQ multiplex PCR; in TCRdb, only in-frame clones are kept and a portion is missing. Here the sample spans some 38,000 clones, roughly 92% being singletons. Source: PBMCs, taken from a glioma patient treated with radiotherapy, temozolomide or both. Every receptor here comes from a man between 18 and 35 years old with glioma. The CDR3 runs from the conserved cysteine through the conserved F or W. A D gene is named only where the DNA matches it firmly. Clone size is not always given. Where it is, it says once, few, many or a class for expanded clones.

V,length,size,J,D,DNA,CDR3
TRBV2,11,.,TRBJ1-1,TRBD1,TGTGCCAGCACTGTGACAGGGGGGGCTTTCTTT,CASTVTGGAFF
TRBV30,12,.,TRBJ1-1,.,TGTGCCTGGAGTGTAGGGCAGCTTGAAGCTTTCTTT,CAWSVGQLEAFF
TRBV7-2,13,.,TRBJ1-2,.,TGTGCCAGCAGCTTAGGCGAGCGGGAAGGCTACACCTTC,CASSLGEREGYTF
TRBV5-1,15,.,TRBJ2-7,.,TGCGCCAGCAGCCCGAAGAGGGTCGGCTCCTACGAGCAGTACTTC,CASSPKRVGSYEQYF
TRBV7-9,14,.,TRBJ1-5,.,TGTGCCAGCAGCACCACAGGGTCCCATCAGCCCCAGCATTTT,CASSTTGSHQPQHF
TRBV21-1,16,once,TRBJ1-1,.,TGTGCCAGCAGCAAAGGGGGGTTCACCTTGAACACTGAAGCTTTCTTT,CASSKGGFTLNTEAFF
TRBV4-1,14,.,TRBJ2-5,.,TGCGCCAGCAGCCGGTTTGTAGGCGGGGAGACCCAGTACTTC,CASSRFVGGETQYF
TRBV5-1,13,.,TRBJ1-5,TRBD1,TGCGCCAGACAGGGGGCCGGCAATCAGCCCCAGCATTTT,CARQGAGNQPQHF
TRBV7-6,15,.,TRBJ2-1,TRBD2,TGTGCCAGCAGCTTAGTCCTAGCGGGAGAATATGAGCAGTTCTTC,CASSLVLAGEYEQFF
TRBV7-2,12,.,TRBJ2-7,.,TGTGCCAGCAGCTACCCTGGGTACGAGCAGTACTTC,CASSYPGYEQYF
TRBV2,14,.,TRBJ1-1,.,TGTGCCAGCAGTCCCCTAGGGGTGGGGTCTGAAGCTTTCTTT,CASSPLGVGSEAFF
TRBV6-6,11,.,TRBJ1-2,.,TGTGCCAGCAGTTCCCGTTATGGCTACACCTTC,CASSSRYGYTF
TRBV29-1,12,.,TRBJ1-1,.,TGCAGCGTTGGTAGCAGGGGAACTGAAGCTTTCTTT,CSVGSRGTEAFF
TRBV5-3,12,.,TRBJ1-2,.,TGTGCCAGAAGCTTGGATTATTGGGGCTACACCTTC,CARSLDYWGYTF
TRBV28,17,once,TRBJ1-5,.,TGTGCCAGCAAACGCGGGCGGGGACCGGGCGGCAATCAGCCCCAGCATTTT,CASKRGRGPGGNQPQHF
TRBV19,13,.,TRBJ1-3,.,TGTGCCAGTACATCGGGCTCTGGAAACACCATATATTTT,CASTSGSGNTIYF
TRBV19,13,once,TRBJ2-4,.,TGTGCCAGTTGGACGGGAGAATCGAACATTCAGTACTTC,CASWTGESNIQYF
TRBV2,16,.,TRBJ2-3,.,TGTGCCAGCAGTGTTGGGGCGAGGGTTGACACAGATACGCAGTATTTT,CASSVGARVDTDTQYF
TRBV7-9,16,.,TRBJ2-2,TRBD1,TGTGCCAGCAGCGGTTTAGGACAGGGGGCCCACGGGGAGCTGTTTTTT,CASSGLGQGAHGELFF
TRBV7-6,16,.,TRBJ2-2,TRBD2,TGTGCCAGCAGCTTAATGAGCGGGAGAGTCGCCGGGGAGCTGTTTTTT,CASSLMSGRVAGELFF
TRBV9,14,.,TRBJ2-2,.,TGTGCCAGCAGCACCAGGGGGGACCCCGGGGAGCTGTTTTTT,CASSTRGDPGELFF
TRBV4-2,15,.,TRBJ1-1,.,TGTGCCAGCAGCCAAGATTCTGGGGGGTGGGCTGAAGCTTTCTTT,CASSQDSGGWAEAFF
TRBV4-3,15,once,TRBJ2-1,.,TGCGCCAGCAGCTCGGAGGGGGTCTCCTACAATGAGCAGTTCTTC,CASSSEGVSYNEQFF
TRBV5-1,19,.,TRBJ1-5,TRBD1,TGCGCCAGCAGCTTGGGTCCGGGACAGGGGGACTTTAGCAATCAGCCCCAGCATTTT,CASSLGPGQGDFSNQPQHF
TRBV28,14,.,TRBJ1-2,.,TGTGCCAGCAGTAGACAGGCTCCTGGCGGTGGCTACACCTTC,CASSRQAPGGGYTF
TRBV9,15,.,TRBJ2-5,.,TGTGCCAGCAGCGTAGCTACAGGGACGTCAGAGACCCAGTACTTC,CASSVATGTSETQYF
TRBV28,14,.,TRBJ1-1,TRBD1,TGTGCCAGCAGTTCCCTAGGACAGGACACTGAAGCTTTCTTT,CASSSLGQDTEAFF
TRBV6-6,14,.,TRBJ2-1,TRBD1,TGTGCCAGCGGGGACAGCGATTTAGGGCTTGGGCAGTTCTTC,CASGDSDLGLGQFF
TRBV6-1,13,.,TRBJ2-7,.,TGTGCCAGCAGTGAAACAACAGGGTACGAGCAGTACTTC,CASSETTGYEQYF
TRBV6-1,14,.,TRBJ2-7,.,TGTGCCACCGAAGGGGGGGGGAGCTCCTACGAGCAGTACTTC,CATEGGGSSYEQYF
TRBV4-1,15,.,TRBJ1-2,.,TGCGCCAGCAGCCAACCTCGTAGAGCTAACTATGGCTACACCTTC,CASSQPRRANYGYTF
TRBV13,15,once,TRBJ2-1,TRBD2,TGTGCCAGCAGCCTCCTAGCGGGTGTCTACAATGAGCAGTTCTTC,CASSLLAGVYNEQFF
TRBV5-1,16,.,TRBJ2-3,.,TGCGCCAGCAGCTTGGGAGGGACTGAGAATACAGATACGCAGTATTTT,CASSLGGTENTDTQYF
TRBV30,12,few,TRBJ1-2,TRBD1,TGTGCCTGGAACAGGGGCTATGGAGGCTACACCTTC,CAWNRGYGGYTF
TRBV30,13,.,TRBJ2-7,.,TGTGCCTGGACAGGGCCTTTCTCCTACGAGCAGTACTTC,CAWTGPFSYEQYF
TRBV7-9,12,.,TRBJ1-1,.,TGTGCCAGCAGCTGGGAGAACACTGAAGCTTTCTTT,CASSWENTEAFF
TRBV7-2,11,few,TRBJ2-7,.,TGTGCCAGCAGCTCAGCCTACGAGCAGTACTTC,CASSSAYEQYF